Presented here are 18 T cell receptor beta chains from one specimen sequenced in a study of cytomegalovirus exposure and HLA in healthy donors. A multiplex PCR was run with 60 Vbeta primers and 13 Jbeta primers. Clones were sequenced by immunoSEQ multiplex PCR, and TCRdb holds only the in-frame ones, with some missing. The sample lists 310,000 or so clones; over 85% were seen once. The sequenced sample consisted of PBMCs. Every receptor here comes from a woman younger than 30 in good health and CMV-seronegative.

This chain links TRBV4-1 with TRBJ2-5; TRBD1 matches 9 bases. The CDR3 is 16 residues long. Germline CDR1 MGHRA, CDR2 YSYEKL. The V and J ends lost 1 base and 5 bases, in that order; junction bases with no gene match: 8. The CDR3: CASSQGQGERKETQYF. The CDR3 DNA reads TGCGCCAGCAGCCAAGGACAGGGGGAAAGGAAGGAGACCCAGTACTTC.

The chain is built from TRBV29-1 and TRBJ2-7; weak D call: TRBD1 (6 bases). Germline-derived CDR1 and CDR2 are SQVTM and ANQGSEA. The germline V and J ends were trimmed by 7 bases and 0 bases, with 16 bases remaining between them. The CDR3 sequence is 14 residues long. The CDR3: CSAVRTASSYEQYF. The DNA for the CDR3 is TGCAGCGCAGTTAGGACAGCGAGCTCCTACGAGCAGTACTTC.

The chain combines TRBV18 with TRBJ2-1; D uncertain. Trimming cost V 3 bases and J 0 bases, with 6 bases left between them. Germline CDR1 reads KGHSH; CDR2 reads LQKENI. This CDR3 has 14 amino acids. DNA of the CDR3: TGTGCCAGCTCACCCGTAGCCTCCTACAATGAGCAGTTCTTC. Translation gives CASSPVASYNEQFF. Complete variable domain (other parts from reference TRBV18 and TRBJ2-1): NAGVMQNPRHLVRRRGQEARLRCSPMKGHSHVYWYRQLPEEGLKFMVYLQKENIIDESGMPKERFSAEFPKEGPSILRIQQVVRGDSAAYFCASSPVASYNEQFFGPGTRLTVL.

This clone came up once. This chain joins TRBV5-1 and TRBJ2-5, with 9 bases lining up with TRBD2. TRBJ2-7 explains the end of the DNA better; the J call may be wrong. The CDR3 sequence is 14 residues long. Germline-derived CDR1 and CDR2 are SGHRS and YFSETQ. CDR3 DNA sequence: TGCGCCAGCAGCTTTGGCGGGGGGGCCCGCGAGCAGTACTTC. Its protein product is CASSFGGGAREQYF.

J is TRBJ2-7 and V is TRBV9; D is possibly TRBD2 (5 bases). The CDR3 runs to 14 residues. The ends were cut back, 3 bases at V and 6 bases at J, with 16 bases in the middle. Per the germline V gene, CDR1 is SGDLS and CDR2 is YYNGEE. The CDR3 bases are TGTGCCAGCAGCGCTCAGGTTAAAGGGAGCGAGCAGTACTTC. It encodes CASSAQVKGSEQYF.

The chain has TRBV9 and TRBJ2-1; the match to TRBD2 covers 12 bases. The V gene's germline CDR1 is SGDLS and CDR2 YYNGEE. J was trimmed by 9 bases and V by 2 bases; bases with no gene match: 9. This CDR3 has 16 residues. In DNA, the CDR3 is TGTGCCAGCAGCGTGGGGGGCGGACTAGCGGGGATTGAGCAGTTCTTC. This encodes CASSVGGGLAGIEQFF.

V usage is TRBV2 and J usage is TRBJ2-5, with TRBD2 matching over 7 bases. The CDR3 runs to 14 residues. CDR1 and CDR2 from the germline V gene are SNHLY and FYNNEI. V trimming: 8 bases; J trimming: 4 bases; junction bases outside the gene matches: 10. CDR3 residues: CASSGGVRGETQYF. Here the CDR3 DNA reads TGTGCCAGCTCTGGGGGGGTACGGGGAGAGACCCAGTACTTC. The full variable domain, rest sourced from reference TRBV2 and TRBJ2-5, is EPEVTQTPSHQVTQMGQEVILRCVPISNHLYFYWYRQILGQKVEFLVSFYNNEISEKSEIFDDQFSVERPDGSNFTLKIRSTKLEDSAMYFCASSGGVRGETQYFGPGTRLLVL.

The chain combines TRBV2 with TRBJ2-7, with TRBD2 matching 15 bases. CDR1 SNHLY and CDR2 FYNNEI come from the germline V gene. The length of the CDR3 is 15 residues. J was trimmed by 5 bases and V by 6 bases; bases with no gene match: 5. The CDR3 loop reads CASRTGTSGGHEQYF. CDR3 sequence (DNA): TGTGCCAGCAGGACCGGGACTAGCGGGGGGCACGAGCAGTACTTC.

The count of this clone is one. This chain joins TRBV29-1 and TRBJ2-3; D is perhaps TRBD2 (6 bases). The CDR3 is made up of 17 amino acids. Trimming stripped 1 base from V and 2 bases from J, with 19 bases between. Germline loops: CDR1 SQVTM, CDR2 ANQGSEA. The CDR3 is CSVEVVERDSLTDTQYF. CDR3 coding DNA: TGCAGCGTTGAAGTTGTAGAGAGGGACTCCCTCACAGATACGCAGTATTTT.

The genes are TRBV6-1 and TRBJ1-1, with a tentative D call TRBD1 (5 bases). Per germline, CDR1 MNHNS and CDR2 SASEGT. CDR3 length: 14 residues. V was cut by 3 bases and J by 1 base, with 9 bases left in between. The CDR3 nucleotides are TGTGCCAGCAGTGATAGGGGCAGGAACACTGAAGCTTTCTTT. Translated, it gives CASSDRGRNTEAFF.

The chain joins TRBV9 to TRBJ2-2; 8 nucleotides align to TRBD2. V was clipped by 7 bases and J by 7 bases; unmatched bases: 12. The CDR3 totals 15 residues. Germline lookup yields CDR1 SGDLS and CDR2 YYNGEE. CDR3 sequence (DNA): TGTGCCAGCGGTATCGGGGGGGCCGGGAGCGGGGAGCTGTTTTTT. Translation: CASGIGGAGSGELFF. Drawing the rest from reference TRBV9 and TRBJ2-2, the complete variable domain is DSGVTQTPKHLITATGQRVTLRCSPRSGDLSVYWYQQSLDQGLQFLIQYYNGEERAKGNILERFSAQQFPDLHSELNLSSLELGDSALYFCASGIGGAGSGELFFGEGSRLTVL.

This chain links TRBV27 with TRBJ2-7, with 7 nucleotides matching TRBD2. The CDR3 totals 15 residues. The trim removed 3 bases at V and 6 bases at J, leaving 11 bases unmatched. Germline loops: CDR1 MNHEY, CDR2 SMNVEV (reference sequence). Here the CDR3 reads CASSLGGLGGSEQYF. The CDR3 DNA follows: TGTGCCAGCAGTTTGGGAGGCTTGGGGGGGAGCGAGCAGTACTTC.

The V gene is TRBV7-9, the J gene TRBJ1-5; D is uncertain. Trimming cost V 1 base and J 14 bases, with 18 bases left between them. Germline loops: CDR1 SEHNR, CDR2 FQNEAQ (reference sequence). The CDR3 is 14 amino acids. The CDR3 DNA is TGTGCCAGCAGCTTAGGCGCAAGCAATCATATTAAGCATTTT. It translates to CASSLGASNHIKHF.

The chain combines TRBV25-1 with TRBJ2-2; D may be TRBD1 (6 bases). Germline V gene data show CDR1 as MGHDK and CDR2 as SYGVNS. Trimming took off 1 base at V and 1 base at J, with 7 bases between the two ends. The CDR3 is 15 residues long. This chain's CDR3 is CASSELGGNTGELFF. CDR3 DNA sequence: TGTGCCAGCAGTGAATTAGGGGGGAACACCGGGGAGCTGTTTTTT.

V usage is TRBV7-9 and J usage is TRBJ2-7, with TRBD1 matching over 10 bases. The CDR3 spans 14 residues. CDR1 is SEHNR, CDR2 FQNEAQ, per germline (reference sequence). The J segment lost 4 bases and the V segment lost 4 bases, leaving 4 bases of the junction unmatched. This CDR3 is CASSSRDRGYEQYF. CDR3 DNA sequence: TGTGCCAGCAGCTCCCGGGACAGGGGATACGAGCAGTACTTC.

The chain has TRBV4-1 and TRBJ2-3, with D hard to call. V was cut by 0 bases and J by 2 bases, with 12 bases left in between. The germline V gene has CDR1 MGHRA and CDR2 YSYEKL. The length of the CDR3 is 16 residues. CDR3 bases: TGCGCCAGCAGCCAAGATGGCCTAGATCCCACAGATACGCAGTATTTT. This sequence encodes CASSQDGLDPTDTQYF.

The chain joins TRBV6-5 to TRBJ2-7; TRBD2 matches at 7 bases. The CDR3 loop spans 16 amino acids. Per the germline V gene, CDR1 is MNHEY and CDR2 is SVGAGI. V gave up 0 bases and J gave up 6 bases; unmatched junction bases: 11. This CDR3 is CASSYSRLALPVEQYF. The CDR3 DNA reads as TGTGCCAGCAGTTACTCGCGACTAGCCCTGCCGGTCGAGCAGTACTTC.

V usage is TRBV7-9 and J usage is TRBJ2-5, with 7 bases matching TRBD2. The V segment lost 4 bases and the J segment 6 bases; nucleotides outside the gene matches: 8. This CDR3 has 14 residues. Germline V gene data show CDR1 as SEHNR and CDR2 as FQNEAQ (reference sequence). CDR3 residues: CASSSIRRGKTQYF. CDR3 nucleotides: TGTGCCAGCAGCTCTATTAGGCGGGGGAAGACCCAGTACTTC.